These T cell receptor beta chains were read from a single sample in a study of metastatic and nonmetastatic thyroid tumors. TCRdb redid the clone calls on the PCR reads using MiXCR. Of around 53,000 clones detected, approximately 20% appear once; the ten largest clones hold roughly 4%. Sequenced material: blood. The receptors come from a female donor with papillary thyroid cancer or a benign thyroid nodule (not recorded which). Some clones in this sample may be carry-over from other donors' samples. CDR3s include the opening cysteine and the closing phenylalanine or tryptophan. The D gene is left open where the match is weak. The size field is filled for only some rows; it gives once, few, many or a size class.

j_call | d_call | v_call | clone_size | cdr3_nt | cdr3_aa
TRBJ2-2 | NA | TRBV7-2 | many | TGTGCCAGCAGCTGGGGCCCGACAGGGGAGCTGTTTTTT | CASSWGPTGELFF
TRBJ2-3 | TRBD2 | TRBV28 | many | TGTGCCAGCAGTGAGCGGGGGGCCTTGGCAGATACGCAGTATTTT | CASSERGALADTQYF
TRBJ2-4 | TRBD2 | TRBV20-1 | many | TGCAGTGCTCACATTAGGAGGGAGGGGAACATTCAGTACTTC | CSAHIRREGNIQYF
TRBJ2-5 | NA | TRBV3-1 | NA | TGTGCCAGCAGCACACGCGTGGGAGGACAAGAGACCCAGTACTTC | CASSTRVGGQETQYF
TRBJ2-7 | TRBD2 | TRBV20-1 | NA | TGCAGTGCTACGGGACTAGCGATGTGGGGTTCCGAGCAGTACTTC | CSATGLAMWGSEQYF
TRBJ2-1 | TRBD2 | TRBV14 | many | TGTGCCAGCAGCCCCCGGCTAGCGGGATACAATGAGCAGTTCTTC | CASSPRLAGYNEQFF
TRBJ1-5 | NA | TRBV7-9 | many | TGTGCCAGCAGCTTTGGAACAAATCAGCCCCAGCATTTT | CASSFGTNQPQHF
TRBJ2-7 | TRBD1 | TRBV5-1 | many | TGCGCCAGCAGCTTGGCCCGGGACAGGGTTGCCGAGCAGTACTTC | CASSLARDRVAEQYF
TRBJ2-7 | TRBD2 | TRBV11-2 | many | TGTGCCAGCAGCCCCGCCGGGACTACCCGAGGTGAGCAGTACTTC | CASSPAGTTRGEQYF
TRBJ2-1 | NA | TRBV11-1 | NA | TGTGCCAGCAGCTTAGGTGTTGGGGGTCCCATCCACAATGAGCAGTTCTTC | CASSLGVGGPIHNEQFF
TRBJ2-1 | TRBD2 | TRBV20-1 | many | TGCAGTGCTTCTCTAGCGGGAGGCAACAATGAGCAGTTCTTC | CSASLAGGNNEQFF
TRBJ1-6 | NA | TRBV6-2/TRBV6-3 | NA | TGTGCCAGCAGTTACAGAGTGGGACATAATTCACCCCTCCACTTT | CASSYRVGHNSPLHF
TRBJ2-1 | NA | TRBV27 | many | TGTGCCAGCATGACAGCCTCAGGGAGCTCCTACAATGAGCAGTTCTTC | CASMTASGSSYNEQFF
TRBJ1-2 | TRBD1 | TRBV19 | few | TGTGCCAGTACCCCTACCACAGGGGGCGACTATGGCTACACCTTC | CASTPTTGGDYGYTF
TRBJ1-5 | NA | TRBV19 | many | TGTGCCAGTAGACAGGGAATGTTTGGCAATCAGCCCCAGCATTTT | CASRQGMFGNQPQHF
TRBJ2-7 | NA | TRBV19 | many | TGTGCCAGTAGTAGGGGGCAGGGTGAACTCTACGAGCAGTACTTC | CASSRGQGELYEQYF
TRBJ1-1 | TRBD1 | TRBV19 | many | TGTGCCAGTAGTACGAACAGGGGGCCTGAAGCTTTCTTT | CASSTNRGPEAFF
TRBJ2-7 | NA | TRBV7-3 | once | TGTGTCAGCAGCTTAGTGGGGAGAGACTACGAGCAGTACTTC | CVSSLVGRDYEQYF
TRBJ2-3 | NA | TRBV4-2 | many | TGTGCCAGCAGCCAAGATGGGTGGGAGGTACGCACAGATACGCAGTATTTT | CASSQDGWEVRTDTQYF
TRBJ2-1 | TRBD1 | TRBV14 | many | TGTGCCAGCAGCCAAGATTCAACTAGACAGGGCGGGTACAATGAGCAGTTCTTC | CASSQDSTRQGGYNEQFF
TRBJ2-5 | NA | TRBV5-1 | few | TGCGCCAGCAGCTTGATTGGGGAGTCGTGGGAGACCCAGTACTTC | CASSLIGESWETQYF
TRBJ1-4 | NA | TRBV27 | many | TGTGCCAGCAGTTTAAGGGGCCTTAATGAAAAACTGTTTTTT | CASSLRGLNEKLFF
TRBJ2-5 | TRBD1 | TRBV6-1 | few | TGTGCCAGCAGCGAACAGGGGGCGCGGGAGACCAGGTACTTC | CASSEQGARETRYF
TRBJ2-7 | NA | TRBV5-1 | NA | TGCGCCAGCAGCTTGGGTGGCATTATTTACGAGCAGTACTTC | CASSLGGIIYEQYF
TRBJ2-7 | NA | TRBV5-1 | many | TGCGCCAGCAGCTTGGGCCCTCAGGGCTACGAGCAGTACTTC | CASSLGPQGYEQYF
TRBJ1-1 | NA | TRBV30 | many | TGTGCCTGGAGTCGGCAGGGGCGGGCTTTCTTT | CAWSRQGRAFF
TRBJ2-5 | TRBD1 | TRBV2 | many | TGTGCCAGCAGCTCCGGACAGGGAGAGACCCAGTACTTC | CASSSGQGETQYF
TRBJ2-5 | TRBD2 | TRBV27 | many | TGTGCCAGCAGTTCGATCGGGAGGGGAGGGGAGACCCAGTACTTC | CASSSIGRGGETQYF
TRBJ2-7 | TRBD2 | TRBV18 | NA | TGTGCCAGCTCACCGACGACGGGACTAGCGGGAGCGTCCGCGGACGAGCAGTACTTC | CASSPTTGLAGASADEQYF
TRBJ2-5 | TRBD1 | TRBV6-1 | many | TGTGCCAGCAGAGAGGACAGGGGGATGGAGACCCAGTACTTC | CASREDRGMETQYF
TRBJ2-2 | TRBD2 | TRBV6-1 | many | TGTGCCAGCAGTGGACTAGCGGGAGTAGGCACCGGGGAGCTGTTTTTT | CASSGLAGVGTGELFF
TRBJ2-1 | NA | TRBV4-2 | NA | TGTGCCAGCAGCCGAAAGATAGGGACTCCCAACTCCTACAATGAGCAGTTCTTC | CASSRKIGTPNSYNEQFF
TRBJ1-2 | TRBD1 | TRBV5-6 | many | TGTGCCAGCAGCCCCCGGACAGGAAACTATGGCTACACCTTC | CASSPRTGNYGYTF
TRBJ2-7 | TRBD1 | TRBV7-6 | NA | TGTGCCAGCAGCTTATCCAGGGACAGCAGCTACGATCAGTACTTC | CASSLSRDSSYDQYF
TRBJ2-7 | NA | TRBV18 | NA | TGTGCCAGCTCAACAGGGGAGGGAGGACCCTACGAGCAGTACTTC | CASSTGEGGPYEQYF
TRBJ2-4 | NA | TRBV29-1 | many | TGCAGCGTTGTACTGACAGGAAATTTAGCCAAAAACATTCAGTACTTC | CSVVLTGNLAKNIQYF
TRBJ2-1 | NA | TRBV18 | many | TGTGCCAGCTCACCAAGTGGAGACGAACAGTTCTTC | CASSPSGDEQFF
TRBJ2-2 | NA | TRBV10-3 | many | TGTGCCACCATGCCGACGGTCGAGTCGAACACCGGGGAGCTGTTTTTT | CATMPTVESNTGELFF
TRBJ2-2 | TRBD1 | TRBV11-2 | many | TGTGCCAGCAGCCGCCCGGACAGGGGATTCGGGACCGGGGAGCTGTTTTTT | CASSRPDRGFGTGELFF
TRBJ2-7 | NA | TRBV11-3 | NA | TGTGCCAACAGCTTGCGAAGTCGGAACGAGCAGTACTTC | CANSLRSRNEQYF
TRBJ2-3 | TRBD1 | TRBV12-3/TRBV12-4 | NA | TGTGCCAGCATCCCAGACAGGGCCACAGATACGCAGTATTTT | CASIPDRATDTQYF
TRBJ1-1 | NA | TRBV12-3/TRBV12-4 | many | TGTGCCAGCATTCCCGGACAGTTGAACACTGAAGCTTTCTTT | CASIPGQLNTEAFF
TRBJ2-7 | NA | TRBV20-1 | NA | TGCAGTGGGTGGACATCGGGTAAGGGCGAGCAGTACTTC | CSGWTSGKGEQYF
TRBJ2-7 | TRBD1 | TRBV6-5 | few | TGTGCCAGCAGTTACCCGGGCCAGGGGGTCGCCTACGAGCAGTACTTC | CASSYPGQGVAYEQYF
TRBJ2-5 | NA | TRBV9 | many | TGTGCCAGCAGCGTCTCCGGGACACAAATAGGCCAAGAGACCCAGTACTTC | CASSVSGTQIGQETQYF
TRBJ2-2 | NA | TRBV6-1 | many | TGTGCCAGCAGTGTACGGGGTTCGAACACCGGGGAGCTGTTTTTT | CASSVRGSNTGELFF
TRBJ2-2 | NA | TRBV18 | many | TGTGCCAGCTCACCACCCGGTGTGGGAGCGTACACCGGGGAGCTGTTTTTT | CASSPPGVGAYTGELFF
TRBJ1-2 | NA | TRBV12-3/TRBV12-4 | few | TGTGCCAGCAGATACGGGCGGCGGGGGGTCGTCTATGGCTACACCTTC | CASRYGRRGVVYGYTF
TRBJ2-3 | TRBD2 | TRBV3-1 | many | TGTGCCAGCAGCCCTAGTCCGGGACTAGCGGGAAGAACAGATACGCAGTATTTT | CASSPSPGLAGRTDTQYF
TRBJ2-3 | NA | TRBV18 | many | TGTGCCAGCTCACCCCGAGGGGGAAGCACAGATACGCAGTATTTT | CASSPRGGSTDTQYF
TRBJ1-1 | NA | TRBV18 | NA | TGTGCCAGGTCACCAACGGCCAGATTCGGAGCTTTCTTT | CARSPTARFGAFF
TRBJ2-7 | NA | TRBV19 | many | TGTGCCAGTAGTATCGGACCTACTTCCTACGAGCAGTACTTC | CASSIGPTSYEQYF
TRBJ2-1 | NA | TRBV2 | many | TGTGCCAGCACGGAAGAAGCGCGCTGCTCCAATGAGCAGTTCTTC | CASTEEARCSNEQFF
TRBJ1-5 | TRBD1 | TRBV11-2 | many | TGTGCCAGCAGCAGGACAGGGGCACGCGGTCAGCCCCAGCATTTT | CASSRTGARGQPQHF
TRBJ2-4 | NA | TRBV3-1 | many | TGTGCCAGCAGCACAAGACAGAGAAAAAACATTCAGTACTTC | CASSTRQRKNIQYF
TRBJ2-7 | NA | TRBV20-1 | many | TGCAGTGCTCCCCTGGGAGGCTACGAGCAGTACTTC | CSAPLGGYEQYF
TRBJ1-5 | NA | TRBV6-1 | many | TGTGCCAGCAGCGAAAACGTAGTTCAGCCCCAGCATTTT | CASSENVVQPQHF
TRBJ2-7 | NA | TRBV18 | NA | TGTGCCAGCTCATACGGGAGAGAGAGTTGGGTACCGGAGCCCTACGAGCAGTACTTC | CASSYGRESWVPEPYEQYF
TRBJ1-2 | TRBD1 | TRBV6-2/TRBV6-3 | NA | TGTGCCAGAAGTTTGGGACAGGGGGGGACAGGGGGCTACACCTTC | CARSLGQGGTGGYTF